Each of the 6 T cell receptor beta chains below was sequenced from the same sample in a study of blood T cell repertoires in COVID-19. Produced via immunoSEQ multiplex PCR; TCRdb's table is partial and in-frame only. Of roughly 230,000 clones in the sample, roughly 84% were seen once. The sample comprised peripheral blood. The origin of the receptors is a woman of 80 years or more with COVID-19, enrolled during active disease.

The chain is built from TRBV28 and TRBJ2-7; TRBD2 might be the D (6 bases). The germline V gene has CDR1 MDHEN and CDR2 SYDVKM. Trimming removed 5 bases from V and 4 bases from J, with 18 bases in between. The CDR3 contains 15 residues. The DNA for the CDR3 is TGTGCCAGCAGTGCCCTCCGGGGGTCCGGGTACGAGCAGTACTTC. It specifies CASSALRGSGYEQYF.

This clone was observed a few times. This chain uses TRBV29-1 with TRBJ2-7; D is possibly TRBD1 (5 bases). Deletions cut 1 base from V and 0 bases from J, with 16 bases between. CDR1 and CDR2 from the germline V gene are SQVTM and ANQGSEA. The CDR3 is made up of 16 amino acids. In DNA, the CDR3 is TGCAGCGTTGAAGGGGGCCTCGGAAAATCCTCCTACGAGCAGTACTTC. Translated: CSVEGGLGKSSYEQYF.

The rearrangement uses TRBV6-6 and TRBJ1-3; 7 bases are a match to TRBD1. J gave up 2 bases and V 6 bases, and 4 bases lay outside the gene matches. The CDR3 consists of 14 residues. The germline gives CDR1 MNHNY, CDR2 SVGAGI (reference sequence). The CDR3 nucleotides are TGTGCCAGCAGCTCCGGGACAGCTGGAAACACCATATATTTT. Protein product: CASSSGTAGNTIYF.

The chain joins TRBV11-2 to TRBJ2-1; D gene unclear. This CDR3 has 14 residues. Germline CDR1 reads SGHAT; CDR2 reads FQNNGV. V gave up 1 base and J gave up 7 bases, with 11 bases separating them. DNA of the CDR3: TGTGCCAGCAGCTTAGCCCATACTCCAAATGAGCAGTTCTTC. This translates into CASSLAHTPNEQFF.

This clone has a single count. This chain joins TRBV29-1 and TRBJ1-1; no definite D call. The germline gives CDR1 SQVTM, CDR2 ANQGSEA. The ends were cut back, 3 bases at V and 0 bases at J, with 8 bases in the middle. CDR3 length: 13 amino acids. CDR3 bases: TGCAGCGTTGACCCGGGTCTGAACACTGAAGCTTTCTTT. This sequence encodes CSVDPGLNTEAFF.

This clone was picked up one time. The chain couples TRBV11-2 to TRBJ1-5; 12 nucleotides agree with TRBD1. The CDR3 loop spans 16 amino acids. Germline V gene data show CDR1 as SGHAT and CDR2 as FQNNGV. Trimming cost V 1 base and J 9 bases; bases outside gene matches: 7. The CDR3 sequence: CASSLGSGTGGLPQHF. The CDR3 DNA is TGTGCCAGCAGCTTAGGATCCGGGACAGGGGGCCTGCCCCAGCATTTT.